These 19 T cell receptor beta chains were all obtained from the same sample, sequenced in a study of T cells in Graves' hyperthyroidism and ophthalmopathy. TCR beta CDR3 sequences were amplified from RNA transcripts. RT-PCR in the first round (using the HTBI primer set) targeted the TCR CDR3. TCRdb reanalysed the multiplex PCR reads using MiXCR and keeps one entry per CDR3 protein. The table records 370,000 or so distinct CDR3 sequences, 15% to 18% of them present only once. Sequenced input: blood. These receptors were collected from a woman aged 18-29 years with Graves' hyperthyroidism that later progressed to Graves' ophthalmopathy.

The J gene is TRBJ1-2, the V gene TRBV20-1, with a tentative D call TRBD1 (6 bases). Germline loops: CDR1 DFQATT, CDR2 SNEGSKA (reference sequence). The CDR3 totals 14 residues. Trimming cost V 5 bases and J 3 bases, with 16 bases left between them. In DNA, the CDR3 is TGCAGTGCTGGGACGCAGGGGATCGACTATGGCTACACCTTC. Translating gives CSAGTQGIDYGYTF.

This chain joins TRBV20-1 and TRBJ2-1; 8 bases agree with TRBD2. This CDR3 has 13 residues. V dropped 5 bases and J dropped 6; count of bases not matched to a gene: 6. Germline CDR1 is DFQATT and CDR2 is SNEGSKA (reference sequence). This chain's CDR3 is CSAGRTSPNEQFF. DNA of the CDR3: TGCAGTGCTGGGCGGACTAGCCCCAATGAGCAGTTCTTC.

This clonotype was counted many times. The rearrangement joins TRBV7-9 to TRBJ2-7, with 7 bases aligning to TRBD1. CDR1 is SEHNR, CDR2 FQNEAQ, per germline (reference sequence). Trimming took 5 bases from V and 2 from J; bases not matched to a gene: 6. The CDR3 has 14 residues. CDR3 residues: CASSLSDRPYEQYF. The DNA for the CDR3 is TGTGCCAGCAGCCTCTCGGACAGGCCCTACGAGCAGTACTTC.

The chain recombines TRBV4-1 with TRBJ2-4; perhaps TRBD1 as D (5 bases). Germline lookup yields CDR1 MGHRA and CDR2 YSYEKL. With 4 bases removed from V and 6 bases from J, the gap between germline ends came to 7 bases. The CDR3 consists of 12 residues. This chain's CDR3 is CASSPQGNIQYF. The DNA of the CDR3 is TGCGCCAGCAGCCCCCAGGGAAACATTCAGTACTTC.

This clonotype was recorded at least ten times. The chain links TRBV20-1 to TRBJ1-5; D uncertain. V lost 4 bases to trimming and J lost 0 bases, with 10 bases between them. The CDR3 contains 14 residues. Germline lookup yields CDR1 DFQATT and CDR2 SNEGSKA (reference sequence). The CDR3 region is CSATPGLSNQPQHF. The CDR3 coding sequence is TGCAGTGCTACCCCAGGACTTAGCAATCAGCCCCAGCATTTT.

This clonotype was found many times. The V and J genes are TRBV24-1 and TRBJ2-1; tentatively, D is TRBD1 or TRBD2 (5 bases each). Germline values: CDR1 KGHDR, CDR2 SFDVKD. The length of the CDR3 is 14 residues. The V gene lost 4 bases and the J gene lost 6 bases, with 12 bases spanning the gap. The CDR3 loop is CATSEGTDRNEQFF. The CDR3 nucleotides are TGTGCCACCAGTGAAGGGACCGACCGCAATGAGCAGTTCTTC.

The V and J genes are TRBV20-1 and TRBJ2-1; the D gene is possibly TRBD2 (7 bases). The V end lost 7 bases, the J end lost 2 bases, and 21 bases lay between the germline ends. The CDR3 length is 16 residues. The germline V gene encodes CDR1 DFQATT and CDR2 SNEGSKA (reference sequence). The CDR3, as DNA: TGCAGTGTAGACCGAAAGGGGAGGGACACCTACAATGAGCAGTTCTTC. Translation: CSVDRKGRDTYNEQFF.

There are many counts of this clonotype. CDR3 bases: TGTGCCAGCAGCTATGGGACACTTAGCACAGATACGCAGTATTTT. Translation: CASSYGTLSTDTQYF. V usage is TRBV28 and J usage is TRBJ2-3; tentatively, D is TRBD1 (6 bases). The CDR3 is made up of 15 amino acids. Trimming stripped 6 bases from V and 0 bases from J, with 13 bases between. The germline CDR1 and CDR2 sequences are MDHEN and SYDVKM. The whole variable domain, remainder taken from reference TRBV28 and TRBJ2-3, is DVKVTQSSRYLVKRTGEKVFLECVQDMDHENMFWYRQDPGLGLRLIYFSYDVKMKEKGDIPEGYSVSREKKERFSLILESASTNQTSMYLCASSYGTLSTDTQYFGPGTRLTVL.

The chain recombines TRBV10-3 with TRBJ1-2; D is ambiguous. The CDR3 totals 15 residues. With 4 bases removed from V and 6 bases from J, the gap between germline ends came to 18 bases. The germline CDR1 and CDR2 sequences are ENHRY and SYGVKD. CDR3 in amino acids: CAISGGSRNFDGYTF. DNA for the CDR3: TGTGCCATCAGTGGAGGCAGTCGGAATTTTGATGGCTACACCTTC.

This clonotype was counted between two and nine times. The chain employs TRBV27 and TRBJ2-1; the D gene could be TRBD1 or TRBD2 (5 bases each). The CDR3 totals 16 residues. The germline V gene encodes CDR1 MNHEY and CDR2 SMNVEV (reference sequence). The V end lost 7 bases, the J end lost 0 bases, and 16 bases lay between the germline ends. The CDR3, as DNA: TGTGCCAGCAAACTGGGGACCTACAGCTCCTACAATGAGCAGTTCTTC. This encodes CASKLGTYSSYNEQFF.

This clonotype was counted a few times. The chain employs TRBV12-3 or TRBV12-4 and TRBJ2-4, with unresolved D. Trimming cost V 4 bases and J 9 bases, with 13 bases left between them. The CDR3 consists of 13 residues. CDR3 DNA sequence: TGTGCCAGCAGTTATGGGCAGCCTGCCATTCAGTACTTC. Encoded protein: CASSYGQPAIQYF.

This clonotype was observed many times. The gene calls are TRBV20-1 and TRBJ2-7; 8 bases line up with TRBD1. The CDR3 has 12 residues. V was pared by 5 bases and J by 4 bases, with 4 bases of the junction left unmatched. Germline V gives CDR1 DFQATT, CDR2 SNEGSKA (reference sequence). The CDR3 DNA follows: TGCAGTGCTTCTCAGGGGGCATACGAGCAGTACTTC. This translates into CSASQGAYEQYF.

The table lists this clonotype with many counts. The V and J genes are TRBV28 and TRBJ2-2; possible D gene TRBD2, 6 bases. V lost 7 bases to trimming and J lost 6 bases, with 18 bases between them. Germline-derived CDR1 and CDR2 are MDHEN and SYDVKM. The CDR3 runs 15 residues. Here the CDR3 DNA reads TGTGCCAGCACCTTGGAGGGGACCTACCCCGGGGAGCTGTTTTTT. This gives the protein CASTLEGTYPGELFF.

This clonotype was seen repeatedly, ten times or more. The V call is TRBV2, the J call TRBJ2-1, with D maybe TRBD2 (6 bases). V gave up 6 bases and J gave up 5 bases, with 8 bases separating them. This CDR3 has 12 residues. Germline V gene data show CDR1 as SNHLY and CDR2 as FYNNEI. The CDR3 nucleotides are TGTGCCAGCAGGGGACTGAACAATGAGCAGTTCTTC. It is translated as CASRGLNNEQFF.

This clonotype has a count of ten or more. The J gene is TRBJ2-7, the V gene TRBV20-1; TRBD2 aligns across 14 bases. Trimming cost V 5 bases and J 5 bases; bases outside gene matches: 11. There are 16 residues in the CDR3. CDR1 is DFQATT, CDR2 SNEGSKA, per germline (reference sequence). For the CDR3, the DNA is TGCAGTGCTCCCCCTGCCGGGACTAGCGGGAGTAACGAGCAGTACTTC. It yields the protein CSAPPAGTSGSNEQYF.

This clonotype was seen repeatedly, ten times or more. The V call is TRBV7-2, the J call TRBJ2-5, with 9 bases aligning to TRBD1. The CDR3 runs 18 residues. Germline CDR1 reads SGHTA; CDR2 reads FQGNSA. J gave up 0 bases and V 5 bases, and 13 bases lay outside the gene matches. DNA for the CDR3: TGTGCCAGCAGCCCCCTACGACCGGGACAGGGACACCAAGAGACCCAGTACTTC. Its protein product is CASSPLRPGQGHQETQYF.

The chain uses TRBV9 and TRBJ2-3; no firm D call. Germline CDR1 is SGDLS and CDR2 is YYNGEE. The CDR3 sequence is 14 residues long. Trimming removed 4 bases from V and 8 bases from J, with 17 bases in between. This chain's CDR3 is CASSPGRPGGTQYF. CDR3 coding DNA: TGTGCCAGCAGCCCGGGTAGGCCTGGTGGTACGCAGTATTTT.

This clonotype was counted between two and nine times. Here the CDR3 reads CASRARQGSYEQYF. CDR3 DNA: TGTGCCAGCAGAGCCCGACAGGGCAGCTACGAGCAGTACTTC. The chain carries TRBV6-1 and TRBJ2-7; TRBD1 matches 7 bases. The junction had 8 bases not matched to a gene; V was cut back by 6 bases and J by 3 bases. Germline V gene lookup returns CDR1 MNHNS and CDR2 SASEGT. This CDR3 contains 14 residues.

The table lists this clonotype with many counts. The chain recombines TRBV11-2 with TRBJ2-1; 16 bases line up with TRBD2. With 4 bases clipped from V and 8 bases from J, the junction kept 14 bases outside the gene matches. The CDR3 has 19 residues. Germline V lookup: CDR1 SGHAT, CDR2 FQNNGV. The CDR3 region is CASSSLPHGTSGRAYEQFF. CDR3 nucleotides: TGTGCCAGCAGCTCCCTTCCCCACGGGACTAGCGGGAGGGCCTATGAGCAGTTCTTC.